Listed below are T cell receptor beta chains from one sample, sequenced in a study of cytomegalovirus exposure and HLA in healthy donors. Here immunoSEQ multiplex PCR was the method, and the copy in TCRdb shows in-frame clones only, minus some. This repertoire includes some 120,000 clones. The sequencing input was PBMCs. Every receptor here comes from a man between 25 and 39 years old in good health and CMV-seronegative. CDR3s leave out the opening cysteine and the closing phenylalanine or tryptophan.

v_call	cdr3_aa
TRBV9	ASSVGTGGQPQH
TRBV6-1	ASRPQAVDTQY
TRBV4-1	ASSQDRAGNTGELF
TRBV7-3	ASSLTGGDDYGYT
TRBV25-1	ASRGQQGTEAF
TRBV5-1	ASSETSGGNEQF
TRBV5-4	ASSQRDRGLGGYT
TRBV5-4	ASSSRTSADTGELF
TRBV14	ASSQLRVYQETQY
TRBV7-3	ASSSTSGGDEQF
TRBV14	ASSQVLGTGNTIY
TRBV30	AGPGSYNEQF
TRBV5-1	ASSFTGGLTEAF
TRBV28	ASSPGLAGDSTDTQY
TRBV2	ASTGTVINQPQH
TRBV5-1	ASSTQTGLTGDTQY
TRBV7-7	ASSRGQGGGYEQY
TRBV2	ASHGLAGSYEQY
TRBV30	AWSTGTGEYEQY